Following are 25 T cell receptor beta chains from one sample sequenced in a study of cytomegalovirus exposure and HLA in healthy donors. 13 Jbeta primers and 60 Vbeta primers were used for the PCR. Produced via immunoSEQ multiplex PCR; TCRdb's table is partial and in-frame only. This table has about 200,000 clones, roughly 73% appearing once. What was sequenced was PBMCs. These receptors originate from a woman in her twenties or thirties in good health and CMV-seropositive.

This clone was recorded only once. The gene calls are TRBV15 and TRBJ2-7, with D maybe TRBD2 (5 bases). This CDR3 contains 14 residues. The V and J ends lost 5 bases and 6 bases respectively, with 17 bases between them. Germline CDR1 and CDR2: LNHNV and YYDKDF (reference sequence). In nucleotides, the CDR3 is TGTGCCACCAGCTTCATGACGGTGGGGAGCGAGCAGTACTTC. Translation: CATSFMTVGSEQYF.

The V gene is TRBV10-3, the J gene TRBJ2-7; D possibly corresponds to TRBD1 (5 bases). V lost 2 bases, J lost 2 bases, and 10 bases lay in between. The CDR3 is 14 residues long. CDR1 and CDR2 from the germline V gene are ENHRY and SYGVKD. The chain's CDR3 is CAISEGRVTYEQYF. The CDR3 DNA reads TGTGCCATCAGTGAGGGCAGGGTAACCTACGAGCAGTACTTC.

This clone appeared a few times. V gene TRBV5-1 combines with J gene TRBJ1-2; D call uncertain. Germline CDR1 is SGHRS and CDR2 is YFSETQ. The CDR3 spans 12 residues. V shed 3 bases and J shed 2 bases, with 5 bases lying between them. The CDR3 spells CASSSGNYGYTF. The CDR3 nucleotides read TGCGCCAGCAGCTCAGGCAACTATGGCTACACCTTC.

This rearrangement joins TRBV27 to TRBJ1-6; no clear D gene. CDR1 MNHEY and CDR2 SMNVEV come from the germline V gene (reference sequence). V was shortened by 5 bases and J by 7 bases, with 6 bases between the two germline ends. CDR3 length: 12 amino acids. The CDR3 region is CASSPPNSPLHF. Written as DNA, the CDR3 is TGTGCCAGCAGTCCTCCCAATTCACCCCTCCACTTT.

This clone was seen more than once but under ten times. The CDR3 nucleotides read TGTGCCAGCAGCAGGACGCAGGGGGCGAATCAGCCCCAGCATTTT. Translated, it gives CASSRTQGANQPQHF. The rearrangement joins TRBV7-2 to TRBJ1-5; 8 nucleotides agree with TRBD1. The length of the CDR3 is 15 residues. J was trimmed by 4 bases and V by 5 bases; bases with no gene match: 7. Germline V gene sequence: CDR1 SGHTA, CDR2 FQGNSA.

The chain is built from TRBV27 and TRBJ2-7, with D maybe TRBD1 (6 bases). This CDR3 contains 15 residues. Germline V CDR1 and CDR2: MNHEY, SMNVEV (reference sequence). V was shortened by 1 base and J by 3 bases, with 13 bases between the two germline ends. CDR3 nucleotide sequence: TGTGCCAGCAGTTTATTTAGGACAGAGGTCTACGAGCAGTACTTC. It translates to CASSLFRTEVYEQYF.

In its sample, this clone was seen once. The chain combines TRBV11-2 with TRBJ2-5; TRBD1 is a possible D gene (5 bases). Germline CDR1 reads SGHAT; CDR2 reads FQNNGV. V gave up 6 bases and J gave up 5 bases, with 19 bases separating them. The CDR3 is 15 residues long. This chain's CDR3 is CASRLSWQGEETQYF. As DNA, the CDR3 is TGTGCCAGCAGGCTTAGTTGGCAGGGTGAGGAGACCCAGTACTTC.

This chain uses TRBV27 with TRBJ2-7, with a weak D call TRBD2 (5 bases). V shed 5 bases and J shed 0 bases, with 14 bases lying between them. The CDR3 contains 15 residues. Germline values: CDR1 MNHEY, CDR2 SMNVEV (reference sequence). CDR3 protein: CASSPWAGSSYEQYF. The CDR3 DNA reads TGTGCCAGCAGTCCTTGGGCGGGTAGCTCCTACGAGCAGTACTTC.

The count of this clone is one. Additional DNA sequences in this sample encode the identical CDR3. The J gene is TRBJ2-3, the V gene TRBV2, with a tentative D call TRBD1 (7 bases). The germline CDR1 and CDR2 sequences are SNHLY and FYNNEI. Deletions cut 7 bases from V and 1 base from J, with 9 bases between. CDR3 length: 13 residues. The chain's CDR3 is CASTRGGTDTQYF. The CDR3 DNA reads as TGTGCCAGCACCAGGGGGGGCACAGATACGCAGTATTTT.

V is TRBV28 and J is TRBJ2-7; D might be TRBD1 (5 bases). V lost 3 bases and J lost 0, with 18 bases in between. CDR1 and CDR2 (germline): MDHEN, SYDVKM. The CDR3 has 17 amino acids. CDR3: CASSFPLTAKSSYEQYF. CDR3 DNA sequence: TGTGCCAGCAGTTTTCCCCTGACAGCAAAGAGCTCCTACGAGCAGTACTTC.

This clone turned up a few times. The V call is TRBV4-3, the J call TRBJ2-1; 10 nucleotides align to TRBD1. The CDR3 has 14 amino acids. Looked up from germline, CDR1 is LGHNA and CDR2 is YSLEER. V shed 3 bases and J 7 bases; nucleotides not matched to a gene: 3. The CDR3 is CASSQRDRGNEQFF. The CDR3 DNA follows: TGCGCCAGCAGCCAGAGGGACAGGGGAAATGAGCAGTTCTTC.

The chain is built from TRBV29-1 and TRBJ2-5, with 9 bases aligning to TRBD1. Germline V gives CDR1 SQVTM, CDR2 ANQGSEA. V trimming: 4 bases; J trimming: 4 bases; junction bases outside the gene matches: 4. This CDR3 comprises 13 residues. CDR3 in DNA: TGCAGCGTTGTAACGGACAGGGGAGAGACCCAGTACTTC. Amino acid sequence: CSVVTDRGETQYF. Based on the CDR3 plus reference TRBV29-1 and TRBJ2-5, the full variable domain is SAVISQKPSRDICQRGTSLTIQCQVDSQVTMMFWYRQQPGQSLTLIATANQGSEATYESGFVIDKFPISRPNLTFSTLTVSNMSPEDSSIYLCSVVTDRGETQYFGPGTRLLVL.

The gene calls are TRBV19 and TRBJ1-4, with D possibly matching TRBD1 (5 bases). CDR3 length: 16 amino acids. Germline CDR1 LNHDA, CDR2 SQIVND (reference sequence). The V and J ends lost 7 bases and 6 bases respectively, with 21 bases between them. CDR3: CASTSRTTVPDEKLFF. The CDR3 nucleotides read TGTGCCAGTACCTCCAGAACGACAGTTCCCGATGAAAAACTGTTTTTT.

CDR3 sequence: CASKVREEFGELFF. CDR3 coding DNA: TGTGCCAGTAAGGTCAGGGAAGAGTTCGGGGAGCTGTTTTTT. The rearrangement links TRBV19 to TRBJ2-2, with D possibly being TRBD1 (5 bases). The CDR3 is made up of 14 amino acids. V lost 7 bases, J lost 7 bases, and 16 bases lay in between. Germline CDR1 is LNHDA and CDR2 is SQIVND (reference sequence).

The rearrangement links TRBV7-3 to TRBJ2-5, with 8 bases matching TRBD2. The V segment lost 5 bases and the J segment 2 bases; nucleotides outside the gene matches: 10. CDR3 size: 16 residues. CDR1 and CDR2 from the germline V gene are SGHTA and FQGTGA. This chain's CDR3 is CASSPRELAGQETQYF. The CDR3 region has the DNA TGTGCCAGCAGCCCCCGTGAGCTAGCGGGTCAAGAGACCCAGTACTTC.

The CDR3 here is CASANQGLPNEKLFF. DNA of the CDR3: TGTGCCTCCGCCAACCAGGGACTGCCTAATGAAAAACTGTTTTTT. The chain couples TRBV5-5 to TRBJ1-4, with a tentative D call TRBD1 (5 bases). There are 15 residues in the CDR3. V was shortened by 10 bases and J by 3 bases, with 19 bases between the two germline ends. CDR1 is SGHKS and CDR2 is YYEKEE in the germline V gene (reference sequence).

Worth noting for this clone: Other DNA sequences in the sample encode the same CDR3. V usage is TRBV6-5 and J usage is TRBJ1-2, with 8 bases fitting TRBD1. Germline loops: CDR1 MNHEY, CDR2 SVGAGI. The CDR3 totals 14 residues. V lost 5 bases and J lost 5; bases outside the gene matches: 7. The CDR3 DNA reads TGTGCCAGCAGTACGGGGACAGGCGGGTATGGCTACACCTTC. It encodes CASSTGTGGYGYTF.

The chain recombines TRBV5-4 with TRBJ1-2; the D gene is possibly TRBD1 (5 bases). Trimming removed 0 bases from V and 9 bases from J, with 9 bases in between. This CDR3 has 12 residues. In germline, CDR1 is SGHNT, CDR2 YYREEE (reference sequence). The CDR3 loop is CASSLGQKSYTF. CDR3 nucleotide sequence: TGTGCCAGCAGCTTGGGACAGAAGAGCTACACCTTC. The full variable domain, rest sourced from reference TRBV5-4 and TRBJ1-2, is ETGVTQSPTHLIKTRGQQVTLRCSSQSGHNTVSWYQQALGQGPQFIFQYYREEENGRGNFPPRFSGLQFPNYSSELNVNALELDDSALYLCASSLGQKSYTFGSGTRLTVV.

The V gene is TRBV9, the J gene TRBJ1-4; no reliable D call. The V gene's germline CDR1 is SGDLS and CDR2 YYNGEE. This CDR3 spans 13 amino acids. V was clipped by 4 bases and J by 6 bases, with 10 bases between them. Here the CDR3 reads CASSSGPDEKLFF. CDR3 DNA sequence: TGTGCCAGCAGCTCAGGTCCAGATGAAAAACTGTTTTTT. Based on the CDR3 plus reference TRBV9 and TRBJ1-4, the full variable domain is DSGVTQTPKHLITATGQRVTLRCSPRSGDLSVYWYQQSLDQGLQFLIQYYNGEERAKGNILERFSAQQFPDLHSELNLSSLELGDSALYFCASSSGPDEKLFFGSGTQLSVL.

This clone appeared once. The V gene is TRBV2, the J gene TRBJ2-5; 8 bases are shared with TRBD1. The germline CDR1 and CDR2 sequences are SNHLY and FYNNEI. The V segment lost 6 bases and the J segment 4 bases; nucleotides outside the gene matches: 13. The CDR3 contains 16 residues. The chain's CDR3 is CASRSFGQGGGETQYF. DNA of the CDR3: TGTGCCAGCAGATCCTTTGGACAGGGCGGAGGAGAGACCCAGTACTTC.

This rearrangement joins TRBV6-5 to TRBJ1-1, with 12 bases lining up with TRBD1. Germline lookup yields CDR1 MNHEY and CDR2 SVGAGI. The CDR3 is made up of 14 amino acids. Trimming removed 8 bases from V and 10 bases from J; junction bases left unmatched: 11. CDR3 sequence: CASAPSGTGGIAFF. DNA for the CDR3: TGTGCCAGCGCGCCTTCCGGGACAGGGGGCATAGCTTTCTTT.

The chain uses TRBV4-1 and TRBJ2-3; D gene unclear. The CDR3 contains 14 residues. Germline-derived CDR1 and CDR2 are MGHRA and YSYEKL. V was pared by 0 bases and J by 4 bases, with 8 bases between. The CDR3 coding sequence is TGCGCCAGCAGCCAAGAGGGCCCACCAGATACGCAGTATTTT. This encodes CASSQEGPPDTQYF.

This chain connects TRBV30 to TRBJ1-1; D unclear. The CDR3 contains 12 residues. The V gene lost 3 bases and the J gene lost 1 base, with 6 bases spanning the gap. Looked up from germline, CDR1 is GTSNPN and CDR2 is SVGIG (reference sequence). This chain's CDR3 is CAWRQTNTEAFF. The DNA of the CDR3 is TGTGCCTGGAGACAGACGAACACTGAAGCTTTCTTT.

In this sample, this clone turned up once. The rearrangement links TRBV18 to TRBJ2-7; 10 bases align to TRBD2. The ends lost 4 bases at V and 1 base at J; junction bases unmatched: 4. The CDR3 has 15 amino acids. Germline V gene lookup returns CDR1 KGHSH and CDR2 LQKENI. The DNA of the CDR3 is TGTGCCAGCTCACGGCGGACTAGCGGATCCTACGAGCAGTACTTC. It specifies CASSRRTSGSYEQYF. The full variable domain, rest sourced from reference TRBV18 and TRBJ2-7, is NAGVMQNPRHLVRRRGQEARLRCSPMKGHSHVYWYRQLPEEGLKFMVYLQKENIIDESGMPKERFSAEFPKEGPSILRIQQVVRGDSAAYFCASSRRTSGSYEQYFGPGTRLTVT.

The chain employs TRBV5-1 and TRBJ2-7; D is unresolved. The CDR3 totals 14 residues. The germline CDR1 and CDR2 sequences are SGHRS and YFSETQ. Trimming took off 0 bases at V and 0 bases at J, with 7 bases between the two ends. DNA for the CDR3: TGCGCCAGCAGCTTGGACGTCAGCTCCTACGAGCAGTACTTC. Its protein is CASSLDVSSYEQYF.